These T cell receptor beta chains were read from a single sample in a study of control samples from healthy donors and cancer patients. Profiled with immunoSEQ multiplex PCR; TCRdb holds only in-frame clones, not every one. This sample has about 150,000 clones, with 94% found just once. The sequenced material came from blood. These receptors were collected from a woman aged 40 to 50 in good health. The CDR3 runs from the conserved cysteine through the conserved F or W. Fields, in order: J gene, CDR3 length, D gene, V gene, clone size, CDR3 DNA, CDR3 protein. D genes are given only for firm matches. The listing skips clone size in some rows; elsewhere it reads once, few, many or a size class.

TRBJ2-5 | 14 | TRBD1 | TRBV19 | few | TGTGCCAGCAGTCCGGGACAGGGGTATTCGACCCAGTACTTC | CASSPGQGYSTQYF
TRBJ2-3 | 14 | TRBD2 | TRBV3-1/TRBV3-2 | NA | TGTGCCAGCAGGGAAACTAGCGGGGCAGATACGCAGTATTTT | CASRETSGADTQYF
TRBJ1-2 | 13 | NA | TRBV7-2 | NA | TGTGCCAGCAGCCGGAACGGGGCTGGTGGCTACACCTTC | CASSRNGAGGYTF
TRBJ2-3 | 16 | TRBD2 | TRBV3-1/TRBV3-2 | NA | TGTGCCAGCAGCCAGGAAGCGGGAGCGGGAACAGATACGCAGTATTTT | CASSQEAGAGTDTQYF
TRBJ1-1 | 14 | TRBD1 | TRBV6-5 | NA | TGTGCCAGCAGGGTCAACACAGGGGTCACTGAAGCTTTCTTT | CASRVNTGVTEAFF
TRBJ2-7 | 12 | NA | TRBV14 | NA | TGTGCCAGCAGCCAAGCCGGCTACGAGCAGTACTTC | CASSQAGYEQYF
TRBJ2-4 | 18 | NA | TRBV11-2 | NA | TGTGCCAGCAGCCGCCGGGCGGGCCTAGATCTAGCCAAAAACATTCAGTACTTC | CASSRRAGLDLAKNIQYF
TRBJ1-3 | 18 | TRBD1 | TRBV28 | NA | TGTGCCAGCAGTTTAGGTCCCCCGACAGGGGGCCCTGGAAACACCATATATTTT | CASSLGPPTGGPGNTIYF
TRBJ2-1 | 15 | TRBD2 | TRBV11-3 | NA | TGTGCCAGCAGCTTAGACGGGACTAGCGGGCATGAGCAGTTCTTC | CASSLDGTSGHEQFF
TRBJ1-1 | 12 | NA | TRBV19 | NA | TGTGCCAGTAGTAACTCCAACACTGAAGCTTTCTTT | CASSNSNTEAFF
TRBJ2-7 | 16 | NA | TRBV18 | NA | TGTGCCAGCTCTTTCCTTCGGACAGACCTACCCTACGAGCAGTACTTC | CASSFLRTDLPYEQYF
TRBJ2-5 | 14 | NA | TRBV11-2 | NA | TGTGCCAGCAGCTTCACGGCGACGCAAGAGACCCAGTACTTC | CASSFTATQETQYF
TRBJ2-5 | 14 | NA | TRBV11-2 | NA | TGTGCCAGCAGCCTCTACAGGGTCCCAGAGACCCAGTACTTC | CASSLYRVPETQYF
TRBJ1-5 | 15 | NA | TRBV3-1/TRBV3-2 | NA | TGTGCCAGCAGCCAAGGGGGGGCCAGGGGCCAGCCCCAGCATTTT | CASSQGGARGQPQHF
TRBJ1-5 | 13 | NA | TRBV13 | NA | TGTGCCAGCAGCGCTAGGGGCAATCAGCCCCAGCATTTT | CASSARGNQPQHF
TRBJ2-7 | 13 | NA | TRBV7-2 | NA | TGTGCCAGCAGCCAGACAAATACCTACGAGCAGTACTTC | CASSQTNTYEQYF
TRBJ1-5 | 14 | NA | TRBV3-1/TRBV3-2 | NA | TGTGCCAGCAGCCAAGGGGTCGCGACCAGGGCCCAGCATTTT | CASSQGVATRAQHF
TRBJ2-7 | 18 | NA | TRBV1 | NA | TGCACCAGCAGCCAAGATAGCCTAAGACCGATATTGATCTACGAGCAGTACTTC | CTSSQDSLRPILIYEQYF